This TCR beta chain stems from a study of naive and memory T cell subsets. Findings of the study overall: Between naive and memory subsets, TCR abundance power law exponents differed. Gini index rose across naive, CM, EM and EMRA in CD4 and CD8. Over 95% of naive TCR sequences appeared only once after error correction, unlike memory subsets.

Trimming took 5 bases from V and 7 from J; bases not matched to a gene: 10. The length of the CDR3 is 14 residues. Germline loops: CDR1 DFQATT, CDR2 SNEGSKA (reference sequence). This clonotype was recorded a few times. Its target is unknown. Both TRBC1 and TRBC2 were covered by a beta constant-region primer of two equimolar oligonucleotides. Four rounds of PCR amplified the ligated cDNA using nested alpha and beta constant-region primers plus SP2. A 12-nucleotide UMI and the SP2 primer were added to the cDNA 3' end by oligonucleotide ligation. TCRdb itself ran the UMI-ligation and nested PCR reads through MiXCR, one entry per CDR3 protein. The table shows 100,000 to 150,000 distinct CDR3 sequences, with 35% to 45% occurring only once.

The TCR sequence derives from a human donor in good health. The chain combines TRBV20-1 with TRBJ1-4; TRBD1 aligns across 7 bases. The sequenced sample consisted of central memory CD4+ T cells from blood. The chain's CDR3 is CSAADREGSEKLFF. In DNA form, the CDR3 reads TGCAGTGCTGCAGACAGGGAGGGGAGTGAAAAACTGTTTTTT.